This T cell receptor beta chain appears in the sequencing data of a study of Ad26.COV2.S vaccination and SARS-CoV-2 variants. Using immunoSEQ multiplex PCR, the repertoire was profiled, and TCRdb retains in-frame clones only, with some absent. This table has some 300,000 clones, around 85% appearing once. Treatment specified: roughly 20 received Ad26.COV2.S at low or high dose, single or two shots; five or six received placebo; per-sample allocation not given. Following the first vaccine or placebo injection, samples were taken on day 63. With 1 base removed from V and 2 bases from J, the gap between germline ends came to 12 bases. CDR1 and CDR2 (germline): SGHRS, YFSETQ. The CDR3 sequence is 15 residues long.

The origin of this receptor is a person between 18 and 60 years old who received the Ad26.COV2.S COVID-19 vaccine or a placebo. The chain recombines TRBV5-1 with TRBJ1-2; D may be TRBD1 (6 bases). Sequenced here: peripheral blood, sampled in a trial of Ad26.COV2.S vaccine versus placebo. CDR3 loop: CASSLLTGPNYGYTF. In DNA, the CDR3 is TGCGCCAGCAGCTTGCTTACAGGGCCCAACTATGGCTACACCTTC.